Listed below are T cell receptor beta chains from one sample, sequenced in a study of vaccination effects on CD4 cells after COVID-19. For these TCRs, the target antigens are not known. Sequencing was performed with immunoSEQ multiplex PCR; in TCRdb, only in-frame clones are kept and a portion is missing. Among fewer than 90,000 clones, around four fifths were seen once, and the ten largest hold more than 1%. The sample here was CD4+ T cells from PBMCs cultured with HCoV-OC43 spike peptides, taken after COVID-19 vaccination. The source of these receptors is a human donor who received a COVID-19 vaccine. Both conserved end residues are part of each CDR3. A D gene is named only where the DNA matches it firmly. Only part of the rows carry a size: once, few, many, or a class if the clone is expanded.

abundance	v_gene	d_gene	len	j_gene	CDR3aa	CDR3nt
few	TRBV2	.	10	TRBJ2-5	CASSGETQYF	TGTGCCAGCAGTGGGGAGACCCAGTACTTC
once	TRBV4-1	TRBD2	18	TRBJ2-1	CASSPHPRSGGAEYEQFF	TGCGCCAGCAGCCCCCACCCGAGGAGCGGGGGGGCCGAATATGAGCAGTTCTTC
.	TRBV3-1/TRBV3-2	.	13	TRBJ1-1	CASSQRQNTEAFF	TGTGCCAGCAGTCAAAGACAGAACACTGAAGCTTTCTTT
.	TRBV5-1	.	13	TRBJ1-1	CASNQAGVGKAFF	TGCGCCAGCAACCAGGCCGGAGTAGGAAAAGCTTTCTTT
.	TRBV5-1	TRBD2	18	TRBJ2-3	CASSLLLKRGAGTDTQYF	TGCGCCAGCAGCTTGCTACTAAAGCGGGGGGCGGGCACAGATACGCAGTATTTT
.	TRBV5-8	TRBD1	15	TRBJ1-5	CASSLWGQSNQPQHF	TGTGCCAGCAGCTTGTGGGGACAGAGTAATCAGCCCCAGCATTTT
.	TRBV6-1	.	15	TRBJ1-1	CASSEATRRNTEAFF	TGTGCCAGCAGTGAAGCTACCAGGCGGAACACTGAAGCTTTCTTT
.	TRBV28	.	13	TRBJ1-2	CASSFKDSYGYTF	TGTGCCAGCAGTTTTAAGGACAGCTATGGCTACACCTTC
.	TRBV10-3	.	14	TRBJ1-3	CAISQSGQGNTIYF	TGTGCCATCTCGCAGTCGGGACAAGGAAACACCATATATTTT
.	TRBV30	.	13	TRBJ1-2	CAWTRRSNYGYTF	TGTGCCTGGACCCGAAGGAGTAACTATGGCTACACCTTC
.	TRBV13	TRBD1	15	TRBJ1-2	CASSQDRGSGYGYTF	TGTGCCAGCAGCCAGGACAGGGGATCAGGCTATGGCTACACCTTC
.	TRBV19	.	13	TRBJ1-2	CASSPDSNYGYTF	TGTGCCAGTAGCCCCGACAGTAACTATGGCTACACCTTC
.	TRBV15	TRBD1	16	TRBJ2-1	CATSRDGRDRYNEQFF	TGTGCCACCAGCAGAGATGGACGGGACAGGTACAATGAGCAGTTCTTC
few	TRBV10-3	.	16	TRBJ1-6	CAISESGSSYNSPLHF	TGTGCCATCAGTGAGTCCGGTAGCTCCTATAATTCACCCCTCCACTTT
.	TRBV24-1	TRBD2	15	TRBJ2-1	CATSEGTSVYNEQFF	TGTGCCACCAGCGAAGGGACTAGCGTTTACAATGAGCAGTTCTTC
.	TRBV29-1	.	13	TRBJ2-5	CSVGQGREETQYF	TGCAGCGTTGGACAGGGGCGGGAGGAGACCCAGTACTTC
.	TRBV3-1/TRBV3-2	.	14	TRBJ1-4	CASSQAGANEKLFF	TGTGCCAGCAGCCAAGCAGGTGCTAATGAAAAACTGTTTTTT
.	TRBV3-1/TRBV3-2	.	18	TRBJ2-1	CASSQASGTGWWYNEQFF	TGTGCCAGCAGCCAAGCGAGCGGGACAGGATGGTGGTACAATGAGCAGTTCTTC
.	TRBV24-1	TRBD1	15	TRBJ2-1	CATSDSGDRDNEQFF	TGTGCCACCAGTGATTCCGGGGACAGGGACAATGAGCAGTTCTTC
.	TRBV2	TRBD1	14	TRBJ2-5	CASSRQGIGETQYF	TGTGCCAGCAGTCGACAGGGTATAGGGGAGACCCAGTACTTC
.	TRBV19	.	15	TRBJ1-1	CASTPLSVRNTEAFF	TGTGCCAGTACCCCGTTGTCGGTACGGAACACTGAAGCTTTCTTT
.	TRBV6-5	.	15	TRBJ1-1	CASSYASSLNTEAFF	TGTGCCAGCAGTTACGCTTCGTCGTTGAACACTGAAGCTTTCTTT
.	TRBV24-1	TRBD1	16	TRBJ2-1	CATSDPTGGPYNEQFF	TGTGCCACCAGTGATCCGACAGGGGGGCCCTACAATGAGCAGTTCTTC
.	TRBV21-1	.	15	TRBJ1-2	CARPLDRGRPYGYTF	TGTGCCAGACCATTGGACAGGGGGCGCCCCTATGGCTACACCTTC
.	TRBV6-5	.	13	TRBJ2-2	CASSIVNTGELFF	TGTGCCAGCAGTATAGTAAACACCGGGGAGCTGTTTTTT
few	TRBV3-1/TRBV3-2	.	13	TRBJ2-1	CASSPGNLAEQFF	TGTGCCAGCAGCCCCGGGAATCTAGCTGAGCAGTTCTTC
few	TRBV7-8	TRBD1	16	TRBJ1-6	CASSIIQGGEGSPLHF	TGTGCCAGCAGCATCATACAGGGGGGGGAGGGTTCACCCCTCCACTTT
.	TRBV5-8	.	17	TRBJ1-1	CASPNIPGDPPRPEAFF	TGTGCCAGCCCGAATATACCGGGGGACCCTCCTCGCCCTGAAGCTTTCTTT
.	TRBV7-2	.	15	TRBJ2-2	CASSTTGGDTGELFF	TGTGCCAGCAGCACCACAGGGGGGGACACCGGGGAGCTGTTTTTT
.	TRBV19	.	12	TRBJ2-4	CASSTLYGGGYF	TGTGCCAGTAGTACACTCTACGGTGGAGGGTACTTC
once	TRBV5-8	.	18	TRBJ2-1	CASPLISFFAVLRDEQFF	TGTGCCAGCCCACTAATCTCGTTTTTCGCGGTCCTACGGGATGAGCAGTTCTTC
few	TRBV29-1	TRBD1	12	TRBJ1-2	CSVEIQGEGYTF	TGCAGCGTTGAGATACAGGGGGAGGGCTACACCTTC
few	TRBV21-1	.	17	TRBJ1-1	CASSKKGRRHRNTEAFF	TGTGCCAGCAGCAAAAAGGGTCGGAGGCACCGGAACACTGAAGCTTTCTTT
few	TRBV6-5	.	14	TRBJ1-2	CASSSNLISYGYTF	TGTGCCAGCAGTTCAAACCTCATTTCCTATGGCTACACCTTC
.	TRBV19	.	16	TRBJ1-3	CASSIDRSSAGNTIYF	TGTGCCAGTAGTATAGATCGGTCATCGGCTGGAAACACCATATATTTT
.	TRBV27	.	12	TRBJ1-1	CASSSRGLGAFF	TGTGCCAGCAGTTCCCGCGGGTTGGGGGCTTTCTTT
once	TRBV29-1	.	13	TRBJ2-3	CSARAPSTDTQYF	TGCAGCGCCCGGGCCCCTAGCACAGATACGCAGTATTTT
.	TRBV6-2/TRBV6-3	.	16	TRBJ2-2	CASSRGGGGGTGELFF	TGTGCCAGCAGTCGGGGAGGGGGCGGCGGCACCGGGGAGCTGTTTTTT
.	TRBV24-1	TRBD1	14	TRBJ1-5	CATSDAQGRQPQHF	TGTGCCACCAGTGACGCACAGGGGCGTCAGCCCCAGCATTTT
.	TRBV11-3	TRBD1	12	TRBJ2-3	CASSGTGPTQYF	TGTGCCAGCAGCGGGACAGGGCCTACGCAGTATTTT
.	TRBV7-2	.	15	TRBJ2-1	CASSLAIGRYNEQFF	TGTGCCAGCAGCTTAGCGATCGGACGATACAATGAGCAGTTCTTC
.	TRBV5-1	.	14	TRBJ1-1	CASSGGSENTEAFF	TGCGCCAGCTCTGGAGGGAGTGAGAACACTGAAGCTTTCTTT
.	TRBV7-2	.	12	TRBJ1-1	CASSLVRDGAFF	TGTGCCAGCAGCTTAGTAAGGGATGGTGCTTTCTTT
.	TRBV19	.	12	TRBJ1-1	CASKWGPGEAFF	TGTGCCAGTAAATGGGGTCCGGGTGAAGCTTTCTTT
.	TRBV5-1	TRBD1	14	TRBJ2-4	CASRSTGQGNIQYF	TGCGCCAGCAGGTCAACGGGACAGGGGAACATTCAGTACTTC
.	TRBV27	TRBD2	19	TRBJ2-1	CASSPYGLAGASSYNEQFF	TGTGCCAGCAGTCCATACGGACTAGCGGGGGCCAGCTCCTACAATGAGCAGTTCTTC
.	TRBV27	TRBD2	19	TRBJ2-2	CASSLSGIAGRGSTGELFF	TGTGCCAGCAGTTTATCGGGGATAGCGGGGCGGGGGTCCACCGGGGAGCTGTTTTTT
.	TRBV21-1	.	14	TRBJ2-1	CASSKGGQYNEQFF	TGTGCCAGCAGCAAAGGTGGACAATACAATGAGCAGTTCTTC
.	TRBV29-1	.	13	TRBJ1-3	CSVVGPSGNTIYF	TGCAGCGTTGTCGGACCTTCTGGAAACACCATATATTTT
.	TRBV5-1	.	15	TRBJ1-3	CASSLGGVTGNTIYF	TGCGCCAGCAGCTTAGGCGGGGTAACTGGAAACACCATATATTTT
.	TRBV6-6	.	11	TRBJ1-2	CASSYRHGYTF	TGTGCCAGCAGTTACAGGCATGGCTACACCTTC
.	TRBV6-5	.	11	TRBJ1-1	CASKVIPEAFF	TGTGCCAGCAAAGTAATCCCTGAAGCTTTCTTT
.	TRBV18	.	12	TRBJ2-2	CASSPVAGELFF	TGTGCCAGCTCACCGGTCGCCGGGGAGCTGTTTTTT
.	TRBV2	.	13	TRBJ1-5	CASSEWGDQPQHF	TGTGCCAGCAGTGAATGGGGAGACCAGCCCCAGCATTTT
.	TRBV2	TRBD2	14	TRBJ2-4	CASMDASGGNIQYF	TGTGCCAGCATGGACGCTAGCGGGGGGAACATTCAGTACTTC